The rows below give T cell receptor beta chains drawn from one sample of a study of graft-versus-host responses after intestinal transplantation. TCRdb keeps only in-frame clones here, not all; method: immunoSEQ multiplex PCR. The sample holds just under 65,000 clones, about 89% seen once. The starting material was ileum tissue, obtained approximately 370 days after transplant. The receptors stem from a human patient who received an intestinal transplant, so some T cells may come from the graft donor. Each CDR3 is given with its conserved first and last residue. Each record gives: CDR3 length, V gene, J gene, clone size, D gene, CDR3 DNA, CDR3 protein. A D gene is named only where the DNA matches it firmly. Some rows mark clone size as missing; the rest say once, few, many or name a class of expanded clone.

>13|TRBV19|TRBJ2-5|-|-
TGTGCCAGTAGTGGGCAGGTTCAAGAGACCCAGTACTTC
CASSGQVQETQYF
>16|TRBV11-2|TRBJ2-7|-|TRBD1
TGTGCCAGCAGCGTAAGCCGGGACAGGGGTTCCTACGAGCAGTACTTC
CASSVSRDRGSYEQYF
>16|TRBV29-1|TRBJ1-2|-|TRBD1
TGCAGCGCCACCGGGACAGGGGGGGCAGCTAACTATGGCTACACCTTC
CSATGTGGAANYGYTF
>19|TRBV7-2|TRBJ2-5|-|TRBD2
TGTGCCAGCAGCCTTCTCCACCTAGCGGGAGACCGGTACCAAGAGACCCAGTACTTC
CASSLLHLAGDRYQETQYF
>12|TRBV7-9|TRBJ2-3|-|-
TGTGCCAGCAGCTTAGGTACAGATACGCAGTATTTT
CASSLGTDTQYF
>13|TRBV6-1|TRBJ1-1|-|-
TGTGCCAGCAGAAGTCACCCGAACACTGAAGCTTTCTTT
CASRSHPNTEAFF
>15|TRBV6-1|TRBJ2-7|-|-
TGTGCCAGCAGCGTGACGAGCAGTGGGCTCTACGAGCAGTACTTC
CASSVTSSGLYEQYF
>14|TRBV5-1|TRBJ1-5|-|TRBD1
TGCGCCAGCAGCCCTGGGACAGACAATCAGCCCCAGCATTTT
CASSPGTDNQPQHF
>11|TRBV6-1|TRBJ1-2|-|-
TGTGCCAGCAGTCAGAACTATGGCTACACCTTC
CASSQNYGYTF
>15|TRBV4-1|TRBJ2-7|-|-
TGCGCCAGCAGCCAAGATATGGGGGAAGGGTACGAGCAGTACTTC
CASSQDMGEGYEQYF
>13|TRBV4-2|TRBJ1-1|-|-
TGTGCCAGCAGCCAAGATTTGAACACTGAAGCTTTCTTT
CASSQDLNTEAFF
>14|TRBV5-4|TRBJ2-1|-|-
TGTGCCAGCAGCTCCCTAGGAGGCGACAATGAGCAGTTCTTC
CASSSLGGDNEQFF
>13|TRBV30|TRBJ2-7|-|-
TGTGCCTGGAGCCGGGACGGCGACTACGAGCAGTACTTC
CAWSRDGDYEQYF
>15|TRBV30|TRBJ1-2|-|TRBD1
TGTGCCGCTTACAGGGGCCGCCACGGGAACTATGGCTACACCTTC
CAAYRGRHGNYGYTF
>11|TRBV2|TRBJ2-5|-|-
TGTGCCAGCAGTGAATCTGAGACCCAGTACTTC
CASSESETQYF
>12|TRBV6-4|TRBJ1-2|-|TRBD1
TGTGCCAGAAGGACAGGGTACTATGGCTACACCTTC
CARRTGYYGYTF
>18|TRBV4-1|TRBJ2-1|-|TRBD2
TGCGCCAGCAGCCAAAATATGAGGACTAGCGGGAAATACAATGAGCAGTTCTTC
CASSQNMRTSGKYNEQFF
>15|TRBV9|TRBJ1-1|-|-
TGTGCCAGCAGCCCCCGCCATTCAGACAACACTGAAGCTTTCTTT
CASSPRHSDNTEAFF
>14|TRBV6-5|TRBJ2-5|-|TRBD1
TGTGCCAGCAGCCGAGACAGGGTCGCAGAGACCCAGTACTTC
CASSRDRVAETQYF
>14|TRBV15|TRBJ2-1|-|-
TGTGCCACCACGACTTCGAGCTCCTACAATGAGCAGTTCTTC
CATTTSSSYNEQFF
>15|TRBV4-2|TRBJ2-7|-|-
TGTGCCAGCAGCCAAGACAGGGGAGGCACCTACGAGCAGTACTTC
CASSQDRGGTYEQYF
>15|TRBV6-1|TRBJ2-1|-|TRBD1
TGTGCCAGCAGTGACGACCTGACAGGGGGCAATGAGCAGTTCTTC
CASSDDLTGGNEQFF
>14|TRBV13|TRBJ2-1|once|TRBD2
TGTGCCAGCAGATTCCGGGAGGTGGGCAATGAGCAGTTCTTC
CASRFREVGNEQFF
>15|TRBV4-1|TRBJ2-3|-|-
TGCGCCAGCAGCCAACCACGGGCCCGCACAGATACGCAGTATTTT
CASSQPRARTDTQYF
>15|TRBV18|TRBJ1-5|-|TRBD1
TGTGCCAGCTCTCCCGGGACAGATAGCAATCAGCCCCAGCATTTT
CASSPGTDSNQPQHF
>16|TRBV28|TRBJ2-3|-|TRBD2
TGTGCCAGCAGCCAACCTCGGGGGGTGAGCACAGATACGCAGTATTTT
CASSQPRGVSTDTQYF
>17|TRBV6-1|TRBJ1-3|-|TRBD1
TGTGCCGGCAGGGAACCGCGGACAGGGCATGGGGTGAACACCATATATTTT
CAGREPRTGHGVNTIYF
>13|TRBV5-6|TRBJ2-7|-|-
TGTGCCAGCAGCTTCGAAAGGGGGTACGAGCAGTACTTC
CASSFERGYEQYF
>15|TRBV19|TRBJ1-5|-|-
TGTGCCAGCCTGGGATGGATGGACAGCAATCAGCCCCAGCATTTT
CASLGWMDSNQPQHF
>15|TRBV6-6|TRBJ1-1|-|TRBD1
TGTGCCAGCAGTATTTCACAGGGGAGGGGGACTGAAGCTTTCTTT
CASSISQGRGTEAFF
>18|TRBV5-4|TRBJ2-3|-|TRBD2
TGTGCCAGCAGCCCCTTCTGGACTAGCGGGATAAGCACAGATACGCAGTATTTT
CASSPFWTSGISTDTQYF
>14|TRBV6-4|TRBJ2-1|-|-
TGTGCCAGCAGTGAAACTGGGCCCTACAATGAGCAGTTCTTC
CASSETGPYNEQFF
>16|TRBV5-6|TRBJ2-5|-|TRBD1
TGTGCCAGCAGCCTCCCGGGGACAGGGGCCTGGGAGACCCAGTACTTC
CASSLPGTGAWETQYF
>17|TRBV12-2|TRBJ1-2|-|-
TGTGCAAGTCGCTTAGTGGCGGTTCCGCAAGCCAGCTATGGCTACACCTTC
CASRLVAVPQASYGYTF
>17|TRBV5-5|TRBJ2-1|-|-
TGTGCCAGCAGCTCCGACAGGAAGGGTTCCCGACTAGCTGAGCAGTTCTTC
CASSSDRKGSRLAEQFF
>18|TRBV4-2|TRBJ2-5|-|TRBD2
TGTGCCAGCAGCCAAGATCTGGCGGGGGGGCCCCGGGAGGAGACCCAGTACTTC
CASSQDLAGGPREETQYF
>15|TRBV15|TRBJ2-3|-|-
TGTGCCACCAGCAGAGTAACGGGAGTAGCAGATACGCAGTATTTT
CATSRVTGVADTQYF
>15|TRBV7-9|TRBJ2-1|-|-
TGTGCCAGCAGCTTAGGGGGAGTGGCAGGGGACGGGCAGTTCTTC
CASSLGGVAGDGQFF
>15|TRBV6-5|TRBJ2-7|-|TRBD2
TGTGCCAGCACCCTGACTAGCGGGGGTCGGTACGAGCAGTACTTC
CASTLTSGGRYEQYF
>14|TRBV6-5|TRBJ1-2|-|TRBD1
TGTGCCAGCAGTTACTCGACGGGACAGGGAGGCTACACCTTC
CASSYSTGQGGYTF
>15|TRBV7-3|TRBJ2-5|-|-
TGTGCCAGCAGCTTAACAGGGGGGGCTCTCGGAGCCCAGTACTTC
CASSLTGGALGAQYF
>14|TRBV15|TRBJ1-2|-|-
TGTGCCACCAGCAGAGATCTCGGTCCATATGGCTACACCTTC
CATSRDLGPYGYTF
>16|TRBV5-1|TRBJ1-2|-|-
TGCGCCAGCAGCTTGGACGGGTGGCGGGGGATTAGCGGCTACACCTTC
CASSLDGWRGISGYTF
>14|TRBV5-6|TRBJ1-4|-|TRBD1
TGTGCCAGCAGCTTGGCAGGGGGTCGGGAAAAACTGTTTTTT
CASSLAGGREKLFF
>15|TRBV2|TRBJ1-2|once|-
TGTGCCAGCAGTGAGGGTATCCTGCGGGTCTATGGCTACACCTTC
CASSEGILRVYGYTF
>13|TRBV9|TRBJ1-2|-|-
TGTGCCAGCAGCGTAGGGACAAACTATGGCTACACCTTC
CASSVGTNYGYTF
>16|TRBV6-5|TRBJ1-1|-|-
TGTGCCAGCAGTTACCTCCCTCACGGGGCGAACACTGAAGCTTTCTTT
CASSYLPHGANTEAFF
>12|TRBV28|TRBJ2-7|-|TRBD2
TGTGCCATTACGACTAGCTCTGGCGAGCAGTACTTC
CAITTSSGEQYF
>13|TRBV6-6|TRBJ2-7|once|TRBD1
TGTGCCAGCAGTTATGGGACAGTCTACGAGCAGTACTTC
CASSYGTVYEQYF
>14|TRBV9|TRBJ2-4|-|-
TGTGCCAGCAGCGTAGAGAGAGCGGGAAACATTCAGTACTTC
CASSVERAGNIQYF
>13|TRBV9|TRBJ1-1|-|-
TGTGCCAGCAGCTCAAGAGATGGGACTGAAGCTTTCTTT
CASSSRDGTEAFF
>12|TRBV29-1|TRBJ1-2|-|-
TGCAGCGTTGACCAGGGTGACTATGGCTACACCTTC
CSVDQGDYGYTF
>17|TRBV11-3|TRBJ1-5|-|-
TGTGCCAGCAGCTTTGTCCAGGGGCGTAATAGCAATCAGCCCCAGCATTTT
CASSFVQGRNSNQPQHF
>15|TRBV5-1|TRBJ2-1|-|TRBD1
TGCGCCAGCAGCTCCGGGACAGGGGGATACAATGAGCAGTTCTTC
CASSSGTGGYNEQFF
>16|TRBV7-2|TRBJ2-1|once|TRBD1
TGTGCCAGCAGCTTAGGGGGGACAGGGTCCTACAATGAGCAGTTCTTC
CASSLGGTGSYNEQFF
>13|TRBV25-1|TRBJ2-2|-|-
TGTGCCAGCAGTGAATCAGGGTCCGGGGAGCTGTTTTTT
CASSESGSGELFF
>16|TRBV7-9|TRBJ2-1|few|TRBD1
TGTGCCAGCAGCTCCGGGACAGGGATCCGGGGGGATGAGCAGTTCTTC
CASSSGTGIRGDEQFF